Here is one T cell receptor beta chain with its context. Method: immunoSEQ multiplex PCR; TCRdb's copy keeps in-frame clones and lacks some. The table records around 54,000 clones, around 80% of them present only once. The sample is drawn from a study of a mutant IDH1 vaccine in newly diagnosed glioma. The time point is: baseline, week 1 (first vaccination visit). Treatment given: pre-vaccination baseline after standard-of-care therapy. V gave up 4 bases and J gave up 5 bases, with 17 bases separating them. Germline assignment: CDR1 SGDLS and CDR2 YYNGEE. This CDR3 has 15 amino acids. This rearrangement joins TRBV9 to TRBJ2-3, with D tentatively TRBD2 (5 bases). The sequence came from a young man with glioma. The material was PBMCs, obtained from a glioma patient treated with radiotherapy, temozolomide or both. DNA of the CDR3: TGTGCCAGCAGCCCCCCTTCGCGGGCGGGAGATACGCAGTATTTT. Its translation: CASSPPSRAGDTQYF. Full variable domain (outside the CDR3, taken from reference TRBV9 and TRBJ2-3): DSGVTQTPKHLITATGQRVTLRCSPRSGDLSVYWYQQSLDQGLQFLIQYYNGEERAKGNILERFSAQQFPDLHSELNLSSLELGDSALYFCASSPPSRAGDTQYFGPGTRLTVL.